This TCR beta chain was recovered during a study of blood T cells in healthy people across ages (dated by TCRdb to the mid-2010s). Concerning the study at large: In model experiments, template switching captured about one uniquely barcoded TCR beta cDNA molecule for every two T cells. Using deep sequencing normalized with unique cDNA molecular identifiers, the study measured how TCR beta repertoire diversity changes with age. The donors were split into four age groups: young (average approximately 16 years), middle-aged (more than 35), aged (roughly 60) and long-lived (roughly 77). Donors of different ages were randomly distributed across sequencing lanes to avoid experimental bias. The study analyzed two additional independent replicas of 1 million unique cDNA reads from the same blood draw for two donors, one aged 18 to 30 and one aged 80 or older. The full study reports these points: Because donor CMV infection status was unknown, age-related changes in expanded clonotypes were potentially confounded. Bulk unsorted PBMC profiling prevented conclusive comparison of naive and antigen-experienced compartments. Observed TCR beta diversity per million T cells fell roughly linearly with age, and a significant reduction was already apparent by age roughly 40. Compared with the aged group, more naive CD4+ T cells, fewer expanded clones and increased TCR diversity were shown by the long-lived group, suggesting age selection. The percentage of naive T cells measured by flow cytometry correlated strongly with observed TCR beta diversity. Estimates of total diversity based on one million sequenced T cells were considered lower bounds and underestimates.

The library was prepared using 5' RACE. The instrument given in TCRdb is Illumina HiSeq 2500. A second PCR of about 7 to 12 cycles was run with a J-beta primer mix and a sample-barcoded 5' primer. Each TCR beta cDNA molecule received a unique molecular identifier from a template-switch 5' adaptor carrying 12 random nucleotides. Each sample yielded at least 2.5 million CDR3-containing paired-end reads. All of the RNA was converted into first-strand cDNA using the Mint cDNA synthesis kit, with a TRBC-specific oligonucleotide serving as the primer. After uracil-DNA glycosylase treatment, a first 18-cycle PCR used universal primers M1SS and BC2_uni_R on all cDNA. In the authors' own workflow: Normalization of each sample was performed by random selection of 1 million high-quality reads, each carrying a distinct molecular identifier. Instead of being binned into consensus sequences, reads with shared molecular identifiers were discarded. MiTCR, run with a Q25 quality threshold and the strictest error-elimination algorithm, handled CDR3 identification, clonotype clustering and error correction. Lower-bound total TCR beta diversity was estimated with a nonparametric unseen species model using Euler transformation. Clones were called with MiXCR by TCRdb after fastp trimmed the public reads at Q25, and only in-frame beta chains were retained. Entries are consolidated by CDR3 protein sequence, retaining the most common genes and DNA. TCRdb's processing, not the authors', yielded these V and J calls. The sample data list about 580,000 distinct CDR3 sequences, and 40% to 55% of these were observed just once. The ten largest clones add up to 20% to 25% of the sample.

Systemically healthy Caucasian individuals from Russia, 35 to 40 in total and aged about 6 to 95 years, were included as donors. Around 9.9 milliliters of peripheral blood were collected from each donor into EDTA-treated Vacutainer tubes. Ficoll-Paque density-gradient centrifugation was used to isolate PBMCs, with at least 6 million obtained per sample. Trizol reagent was used to extract total RNA from the PBMCs, yielding at least 6 micrograms per sample. Naive CD45RAhigh/CD27high T cell percentages were measured by flow cytometry on a PBMC aliquot from every donor. The cysteine opens and the phenylalanine closes a CDR3 of 13 amino acids. Only the CDR3 DNA stays, 39 bases, in frame from base 1. From a lookup of the germline V gene (reference sequence), CDR1 and CDR2 are SEHNR and FQNEAQ. Between the V and J ends, shortened by 3 bases and 5 bases respectively, the junction contains 8 bases. As regards this clonotype: Its binding antigen is unknown. Base-call qualities are not available, and no considerably larger clone is one nucleotide away.

The sequenced sample consisted of blood. The chain employs TRBV7-9 and TRBJ1-3; possibly the D gene is TRBD1, per 6 matching bases. The clonotype originates from a man aged 80 or over in good health. Read as DNA, the sequence is TGTGCCAGCAGCTTCGGACAGAGAAACACCATATATTTT. It encodes CASSFGQRNTIYF.